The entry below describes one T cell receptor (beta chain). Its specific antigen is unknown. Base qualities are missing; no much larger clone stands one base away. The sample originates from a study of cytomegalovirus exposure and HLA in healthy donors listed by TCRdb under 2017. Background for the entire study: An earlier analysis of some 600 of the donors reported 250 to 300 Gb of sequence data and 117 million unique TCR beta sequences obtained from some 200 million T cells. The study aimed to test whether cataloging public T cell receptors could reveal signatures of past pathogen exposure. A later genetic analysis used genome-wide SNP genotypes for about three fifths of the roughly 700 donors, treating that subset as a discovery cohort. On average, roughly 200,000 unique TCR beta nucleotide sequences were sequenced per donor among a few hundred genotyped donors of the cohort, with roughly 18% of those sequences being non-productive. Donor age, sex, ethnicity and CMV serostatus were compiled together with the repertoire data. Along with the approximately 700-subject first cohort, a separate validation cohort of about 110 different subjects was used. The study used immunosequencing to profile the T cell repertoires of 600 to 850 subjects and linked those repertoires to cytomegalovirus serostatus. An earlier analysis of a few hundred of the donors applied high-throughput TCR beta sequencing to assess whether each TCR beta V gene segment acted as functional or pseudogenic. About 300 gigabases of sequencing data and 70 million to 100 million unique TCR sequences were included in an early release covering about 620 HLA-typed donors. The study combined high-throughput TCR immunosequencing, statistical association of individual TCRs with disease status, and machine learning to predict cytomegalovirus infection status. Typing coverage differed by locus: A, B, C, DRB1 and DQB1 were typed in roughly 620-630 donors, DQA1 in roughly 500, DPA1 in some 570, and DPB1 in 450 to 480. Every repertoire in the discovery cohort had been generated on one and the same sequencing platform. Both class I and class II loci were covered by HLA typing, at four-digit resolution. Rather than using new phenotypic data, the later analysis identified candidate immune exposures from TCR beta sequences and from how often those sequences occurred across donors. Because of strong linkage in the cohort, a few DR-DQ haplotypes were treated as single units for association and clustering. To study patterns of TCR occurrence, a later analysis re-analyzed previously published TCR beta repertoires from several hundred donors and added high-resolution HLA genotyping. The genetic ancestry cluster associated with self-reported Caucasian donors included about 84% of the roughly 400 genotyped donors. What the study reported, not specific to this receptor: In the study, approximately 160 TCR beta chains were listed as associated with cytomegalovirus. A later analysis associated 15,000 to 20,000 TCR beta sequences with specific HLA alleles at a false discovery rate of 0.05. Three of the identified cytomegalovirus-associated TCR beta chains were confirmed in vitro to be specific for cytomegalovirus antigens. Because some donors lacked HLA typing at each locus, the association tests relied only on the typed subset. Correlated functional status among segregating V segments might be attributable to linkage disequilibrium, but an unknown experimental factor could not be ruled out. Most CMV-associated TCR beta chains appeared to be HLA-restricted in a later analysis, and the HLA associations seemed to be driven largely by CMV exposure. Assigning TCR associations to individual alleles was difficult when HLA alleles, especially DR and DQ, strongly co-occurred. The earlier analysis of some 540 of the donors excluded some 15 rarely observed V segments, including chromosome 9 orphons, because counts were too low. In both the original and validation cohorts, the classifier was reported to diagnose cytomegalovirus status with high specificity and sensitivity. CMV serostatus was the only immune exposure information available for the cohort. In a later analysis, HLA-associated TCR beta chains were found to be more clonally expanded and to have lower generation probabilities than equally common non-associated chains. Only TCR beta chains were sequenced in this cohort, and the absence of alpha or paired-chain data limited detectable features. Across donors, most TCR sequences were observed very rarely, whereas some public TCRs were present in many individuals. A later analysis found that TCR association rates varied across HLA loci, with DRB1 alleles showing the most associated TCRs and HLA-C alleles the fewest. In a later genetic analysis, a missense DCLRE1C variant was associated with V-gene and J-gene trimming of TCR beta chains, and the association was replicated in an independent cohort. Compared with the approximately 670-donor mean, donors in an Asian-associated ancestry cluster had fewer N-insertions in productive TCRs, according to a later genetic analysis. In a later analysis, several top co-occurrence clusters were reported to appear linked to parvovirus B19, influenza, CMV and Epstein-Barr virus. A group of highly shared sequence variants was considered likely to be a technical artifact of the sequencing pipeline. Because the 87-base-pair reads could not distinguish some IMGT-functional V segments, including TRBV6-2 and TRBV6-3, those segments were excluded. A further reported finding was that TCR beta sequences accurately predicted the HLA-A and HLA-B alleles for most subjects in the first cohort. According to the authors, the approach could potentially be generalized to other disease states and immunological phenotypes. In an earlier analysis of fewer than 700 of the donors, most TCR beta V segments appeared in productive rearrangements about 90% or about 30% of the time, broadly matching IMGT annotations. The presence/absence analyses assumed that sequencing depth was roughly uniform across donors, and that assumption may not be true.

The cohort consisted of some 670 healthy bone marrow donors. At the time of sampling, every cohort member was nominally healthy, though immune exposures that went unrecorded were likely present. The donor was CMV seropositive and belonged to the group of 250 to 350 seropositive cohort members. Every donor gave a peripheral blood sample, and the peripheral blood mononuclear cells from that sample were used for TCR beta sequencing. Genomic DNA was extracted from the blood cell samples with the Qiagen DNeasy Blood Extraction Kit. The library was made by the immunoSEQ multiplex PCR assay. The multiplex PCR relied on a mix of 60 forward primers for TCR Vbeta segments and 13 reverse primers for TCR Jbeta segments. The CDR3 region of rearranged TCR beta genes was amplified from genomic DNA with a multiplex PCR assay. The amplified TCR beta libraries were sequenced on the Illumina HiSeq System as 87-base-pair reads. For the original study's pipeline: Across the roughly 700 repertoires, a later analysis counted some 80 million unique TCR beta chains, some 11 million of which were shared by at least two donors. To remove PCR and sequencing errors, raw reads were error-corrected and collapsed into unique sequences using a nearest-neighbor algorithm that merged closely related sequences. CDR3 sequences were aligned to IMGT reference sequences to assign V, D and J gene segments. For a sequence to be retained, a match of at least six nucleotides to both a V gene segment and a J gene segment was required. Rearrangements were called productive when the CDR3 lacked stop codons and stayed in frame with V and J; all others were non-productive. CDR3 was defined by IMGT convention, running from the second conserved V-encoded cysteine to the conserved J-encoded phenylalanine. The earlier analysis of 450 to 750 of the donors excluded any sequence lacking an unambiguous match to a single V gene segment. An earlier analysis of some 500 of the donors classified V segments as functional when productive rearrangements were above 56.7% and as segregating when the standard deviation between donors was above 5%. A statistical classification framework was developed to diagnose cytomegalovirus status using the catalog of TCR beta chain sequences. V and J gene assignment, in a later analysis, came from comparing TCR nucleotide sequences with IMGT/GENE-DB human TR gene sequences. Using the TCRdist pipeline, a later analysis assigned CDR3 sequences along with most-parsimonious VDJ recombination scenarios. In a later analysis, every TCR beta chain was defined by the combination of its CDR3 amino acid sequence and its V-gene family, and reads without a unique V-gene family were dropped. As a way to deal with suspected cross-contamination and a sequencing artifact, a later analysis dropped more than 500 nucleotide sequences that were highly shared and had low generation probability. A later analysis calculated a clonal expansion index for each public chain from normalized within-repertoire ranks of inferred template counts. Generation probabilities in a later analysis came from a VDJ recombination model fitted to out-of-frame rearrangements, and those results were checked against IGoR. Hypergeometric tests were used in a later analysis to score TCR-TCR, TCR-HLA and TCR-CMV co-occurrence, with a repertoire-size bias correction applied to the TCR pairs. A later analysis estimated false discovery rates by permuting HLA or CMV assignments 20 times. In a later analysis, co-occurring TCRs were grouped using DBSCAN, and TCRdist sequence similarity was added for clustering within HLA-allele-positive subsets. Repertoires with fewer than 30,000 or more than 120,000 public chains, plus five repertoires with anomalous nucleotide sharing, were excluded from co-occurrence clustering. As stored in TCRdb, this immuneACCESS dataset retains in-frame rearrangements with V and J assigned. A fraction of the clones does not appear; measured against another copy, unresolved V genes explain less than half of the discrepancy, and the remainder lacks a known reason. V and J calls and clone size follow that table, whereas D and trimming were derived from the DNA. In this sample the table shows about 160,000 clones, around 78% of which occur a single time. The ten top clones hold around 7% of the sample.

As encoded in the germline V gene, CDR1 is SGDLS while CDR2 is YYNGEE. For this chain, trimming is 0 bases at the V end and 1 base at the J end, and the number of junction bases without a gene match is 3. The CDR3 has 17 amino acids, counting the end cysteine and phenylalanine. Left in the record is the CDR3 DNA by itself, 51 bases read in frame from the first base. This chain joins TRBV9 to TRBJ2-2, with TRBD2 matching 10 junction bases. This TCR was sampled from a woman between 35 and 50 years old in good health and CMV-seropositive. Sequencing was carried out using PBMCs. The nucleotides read TGTGCCAGCAGCGTAGGAGCGGGGGGGATGAACACCGGGGAGCTGTTTTTT. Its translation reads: CASSVGAGGMNTGELFF.